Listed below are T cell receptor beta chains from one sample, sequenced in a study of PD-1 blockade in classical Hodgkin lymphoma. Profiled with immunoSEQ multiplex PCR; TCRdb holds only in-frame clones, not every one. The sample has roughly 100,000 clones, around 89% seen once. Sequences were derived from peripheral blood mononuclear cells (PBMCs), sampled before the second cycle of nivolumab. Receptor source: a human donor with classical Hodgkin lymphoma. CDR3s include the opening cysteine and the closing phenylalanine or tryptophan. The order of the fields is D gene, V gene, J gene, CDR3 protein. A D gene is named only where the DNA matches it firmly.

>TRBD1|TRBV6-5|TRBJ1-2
CASTPDRDYGYTF
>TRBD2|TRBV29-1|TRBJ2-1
CSVVSLLAGVVNEQFF
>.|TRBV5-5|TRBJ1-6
CASSTRTVLLNSPLHF
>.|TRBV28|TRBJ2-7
CASSLGVYEQYF
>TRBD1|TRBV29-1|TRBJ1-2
CSVWKPIRDRGDYGYTF
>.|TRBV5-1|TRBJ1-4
CASSLISSNEKLFF
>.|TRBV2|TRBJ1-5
CASSAGVNQPQHF
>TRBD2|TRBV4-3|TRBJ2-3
CASSQEVEVGRTQYF
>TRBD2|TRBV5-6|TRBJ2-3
CASSFLTSGGTDTQYF
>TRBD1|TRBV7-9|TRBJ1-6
CASKEPDRDNSPLHF
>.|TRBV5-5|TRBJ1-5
CASSWGVNSNQPQHF
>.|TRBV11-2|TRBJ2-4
CASSSGLPPGIQYF
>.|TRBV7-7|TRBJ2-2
CASGRRGLTGELFF
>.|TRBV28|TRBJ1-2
CASREVANYGYTF
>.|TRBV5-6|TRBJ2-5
CASRKLREETQYF
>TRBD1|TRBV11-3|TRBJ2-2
CASSPGLGKTGGLTGELFF
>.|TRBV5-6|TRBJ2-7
CASSLGPPYEQYF
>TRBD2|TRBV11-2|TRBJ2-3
CASSLEAGLARGDTQYF
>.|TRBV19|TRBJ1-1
CASKPPDTEAFF
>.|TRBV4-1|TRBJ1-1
CASSQTTGPAYTEAFF
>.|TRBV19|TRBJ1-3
CASSIGDGPLENTIYF
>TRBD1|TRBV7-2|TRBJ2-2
CASSLAGIGQVTGELFF
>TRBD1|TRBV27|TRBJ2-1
CASRQGAYNEQFF
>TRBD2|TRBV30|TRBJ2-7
CAWSGRAGGLSYEQYF
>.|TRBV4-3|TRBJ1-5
CASSPVWNGNQPQHF
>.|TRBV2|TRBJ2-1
CASSEWVEQFF
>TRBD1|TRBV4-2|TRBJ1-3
CASSLRDRAGNTIYF